Listed below are T cell receptor beta chains from one sample, sequenced in a study of blood T cells in healthy people across ages. TCRdb re-analysed the 5' RACE reads in MiXCR, keeping a single row per CDR3 protein. The data show 600,000 or so distinct CDR3 sequences, approximately 30% seen once. Sequencing was performed on blood. The receptors derive from an elderly woman in good health. Both conserved end residues are part of each CDR3. Not all rows give a size; the values are once, few, many and, for expanded clones, a class.

many,TRBV6-1,CASSAPPGQSLNEQFF
many,TRBV20-1,CSAREAPADEQYF
many,TRBV20-1,CSAWTGEDEKLFF
.,TRBV29-1,CSVEGRVSTDTQYF
.,TRBV4-2,CASSQESRGFYNEQYF
once,TRBV6-5,CASSYLPPDTISNQPQHF
once,TRBV5-1,CASSSTGVTMNTEAFF
.,TRBV4-1,CASSHPSPSLAGVISTDTQYF
.,TRBV7-2,CASSPRSSGGTDTQYF
many,TRBV7-8,CASSSQGQGAGEQYF
.,TRBV6-4,CASSAGPGSQPQHF
few,TRBV29-1,CSVAGQAPDYGYTF
many,TRBV25-1,CASSESGGKTDTQYF
many,TRBV4-2,CASSQDVQGGYEQYF
many,TRBV9,CASSGGFSYNEQFF
.,TRBV3-1,CASSPTGGRNTEAFF
.,TRBV12-3/TRBV12-4,CASSLGVGVSNEQYF
.,TRBV20-1,CSARRTLNTEAFF
many,TRBV12-3/TRBV12-4,CASSQGIRETQYF
once,TRBV5-1,CASSFLRSTDTQYF
many,TRBV20-1,CSAYQTGYYGYTF
.,TRBV7-9,CASSPGSRTHVSYEQYF
.,TRBV28,CASSSPQGRGETQYF
many,TRBV4-1,CASSPDDRDWGENEQFF
many,TRBV12-3/TRBV12-4,CASTFAQSSLYNEQFF
many,TRBV6-1,CASSAHEAGANVLTF
.,TRBV24-1,CATSGSSGSYTF
many,TRBV4-3,CASSQDPATDTQYF
.,TRBV4-2,CASSPSPGTGGFTNTEAFF
many,TRBV6-6,CASSLPGQGNEQYF
few,TRBV27,CASSTAGALNTEAFF
.,TRBV28,CASSFPRGSGANVPTF
many,TRBV10-2,CASSGEGQTPYEQYF
.,TRBV18,CASSPIILEETQYF
.,TRBV7-6,CASSLVSQANTEAFF
few,TRBV3-1,CASSLQGIGGTEYNEQFF
few,TRBV5-1,CASSLEAEPYNEQFF
many,TRBV28,CASSIGQGANSGANVLTF
many,TRBV28,CASNLGGGAYNEQFF
.,TRBV18,CASSPDTGELFF
.,TRBV20-1,CSGSGGTAINEQFF
many,TRBV7-2,CASSQGQGLSPLHF
many,TRBV15,CATSSPRQGLYGYTF
many,TRBV20-1,CSVEGTGGLYEQYF
once,TRBV21-1,CASSKEGDNEQFF
.,TRBV12-3/TRBV12-4,CASRKGGGGGNEQFF
.,TRBV20-1,CSAREGRSPDRNTEAFF
many,TRBV29-1,CSVDRGGLNTEAFF
many,TRBV5-1,CASSPSGEFYNEQFF
.,TRBV7-9,CASSHMGGSGNTIYF
many,TRBV20-1,CSATGTSGFTDTQYF
many,TRBV7-9,CASSFRGTADNYGYTF